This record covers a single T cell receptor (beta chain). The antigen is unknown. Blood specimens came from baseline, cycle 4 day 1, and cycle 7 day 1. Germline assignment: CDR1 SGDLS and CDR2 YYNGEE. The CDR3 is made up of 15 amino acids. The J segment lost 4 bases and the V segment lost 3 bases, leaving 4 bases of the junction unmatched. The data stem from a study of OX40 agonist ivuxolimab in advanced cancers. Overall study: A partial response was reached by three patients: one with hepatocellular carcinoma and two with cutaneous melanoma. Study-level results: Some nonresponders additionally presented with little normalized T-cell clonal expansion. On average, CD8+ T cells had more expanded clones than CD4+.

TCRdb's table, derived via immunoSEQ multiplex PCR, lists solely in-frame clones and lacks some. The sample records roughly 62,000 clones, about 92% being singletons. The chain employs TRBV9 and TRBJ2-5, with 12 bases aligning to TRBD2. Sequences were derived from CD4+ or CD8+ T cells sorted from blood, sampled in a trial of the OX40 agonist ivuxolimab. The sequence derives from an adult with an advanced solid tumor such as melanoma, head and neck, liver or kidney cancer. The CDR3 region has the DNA TGTGCCAGCAGCGAAACTAGCGGGGGGATAGAGACCCAGTACTTC. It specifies CASSETSGGIETQYF. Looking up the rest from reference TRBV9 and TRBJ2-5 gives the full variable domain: DSGVTQTPKHLITATGQRVTLRCSPRSGDLSVYWYQQSLDQGLQFLIQYYNGEERAKGNILERFSAQQFPDLHSELNLSSLELGDSALYFCASSETSGGIETQYFGPGTRLLVL.